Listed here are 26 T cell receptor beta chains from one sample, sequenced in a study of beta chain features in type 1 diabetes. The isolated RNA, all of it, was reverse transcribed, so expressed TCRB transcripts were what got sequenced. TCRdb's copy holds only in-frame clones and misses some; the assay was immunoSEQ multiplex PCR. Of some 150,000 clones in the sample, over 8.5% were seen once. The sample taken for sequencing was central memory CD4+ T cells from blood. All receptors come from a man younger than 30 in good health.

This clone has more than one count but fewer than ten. CDR3 amino acids: CASSFGQGDIQYF. CDR3 DNA sequence: TGCGCCAGCAGCTTTGGACAGGGGGACATTCAGTACTTC. The V call is TRBV5-1, the J call TRBJ2-4, with 10 bases lining up with TRBD1. CDR1 is SGHRS and CDR2 is YFSETQ in the germline V gene. This CDR3 is 13 amino acids long. Losses at the gene ends were 2 bases for V and 8 bases for J; bases not matched to a gene: 1. Based on the CDR3 plus reference TRBV5-1 and TRBJ2-4, the full variable domain is KAGVTQTPRYLIKTRGQQVTLSCSPISGHRSVSWYQQTPGQGLQFLFEYFSETQRNKGNFPGRFSGRQFSNSRSEMNVSTLELGDSALYLCASSFGQGDIQYFGAGTRLSVL.

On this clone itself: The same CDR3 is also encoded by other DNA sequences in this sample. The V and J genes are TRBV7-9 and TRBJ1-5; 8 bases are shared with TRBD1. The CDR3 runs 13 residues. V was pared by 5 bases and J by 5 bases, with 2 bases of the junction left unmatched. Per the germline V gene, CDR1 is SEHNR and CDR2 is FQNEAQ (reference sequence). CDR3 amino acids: CASSPTGDQPQHF. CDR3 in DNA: TGTGCCAGCAGCCCGACAGGGGATCAGCCCCAGCATTTT.

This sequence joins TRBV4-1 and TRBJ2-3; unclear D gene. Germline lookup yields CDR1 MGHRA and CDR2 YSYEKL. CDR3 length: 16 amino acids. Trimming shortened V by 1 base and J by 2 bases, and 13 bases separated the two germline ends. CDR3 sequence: CASSQVDMGFTDTQYF. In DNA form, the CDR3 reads TGCGCCAGCAGCCAAGTCGACATGGGCTTCACAGATACGCAGTATTTT.

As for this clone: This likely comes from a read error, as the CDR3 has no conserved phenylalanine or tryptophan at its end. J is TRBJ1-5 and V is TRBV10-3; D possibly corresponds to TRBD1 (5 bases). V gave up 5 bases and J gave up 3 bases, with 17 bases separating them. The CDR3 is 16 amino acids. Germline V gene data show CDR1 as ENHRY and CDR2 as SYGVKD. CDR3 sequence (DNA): TGTGCCATCAGTTCTCGCCGGGACGCAGACAATCAGCCCCAGCATCTT. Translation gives CAISSRRDADNQPQHL.

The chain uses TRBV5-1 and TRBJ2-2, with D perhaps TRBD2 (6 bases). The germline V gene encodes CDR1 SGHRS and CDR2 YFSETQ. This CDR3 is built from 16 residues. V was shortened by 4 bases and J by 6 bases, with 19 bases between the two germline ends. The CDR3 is CASSPIRAGSPGELFF. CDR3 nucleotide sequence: TGCGCCAGCAGCCCGATAAGGGCGGGGTCTCCCGGGGAGCTGTTTTTT. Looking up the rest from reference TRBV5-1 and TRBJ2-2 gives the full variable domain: KAGVTQTPRYLIKTRGQQVTLSCSPISGHRSVSWYQQTPGQGLQFLFEYFSETQRNKGNFPGRFSGRQFSNSRSEMNVSTLELGDSALYLCASSPIRAGSPGELFFGEGSRLTVL.

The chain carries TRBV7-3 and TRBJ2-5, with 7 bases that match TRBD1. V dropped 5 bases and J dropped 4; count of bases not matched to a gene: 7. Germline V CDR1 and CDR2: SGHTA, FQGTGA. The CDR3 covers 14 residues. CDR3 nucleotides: TGTGCCAGCAGCCAGACAGGGAGAGGAGAGACCCAGTACTTC. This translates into CASSQTGRGETQYF.

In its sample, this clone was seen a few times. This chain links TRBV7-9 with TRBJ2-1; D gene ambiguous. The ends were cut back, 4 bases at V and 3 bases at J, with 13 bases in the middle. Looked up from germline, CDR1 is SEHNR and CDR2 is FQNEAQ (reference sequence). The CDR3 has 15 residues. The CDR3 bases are TGTGCCAGCAGCTCGAGAGCCCCTAGCTACAATGAGCAGTTCTTC. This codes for CASSSRAPSYNEQFF.

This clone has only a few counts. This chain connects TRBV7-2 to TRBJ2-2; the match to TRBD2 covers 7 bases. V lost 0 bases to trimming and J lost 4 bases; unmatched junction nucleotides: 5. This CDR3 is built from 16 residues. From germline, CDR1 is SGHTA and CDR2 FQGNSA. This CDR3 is CASSLAGGPGTGELFF. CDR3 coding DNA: TGTGCCAGCAGCTTAGCGGGAGGGCCGGGCACCGGGGAGCTGTTTTTT. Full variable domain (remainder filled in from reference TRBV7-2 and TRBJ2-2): GAGVSQSPSNKVTEKGKDVELRCDPISGHTALYWYRQSLGQGLEFLIYFQGNSAPDKSGLPSDRFSAERTGGSVSTLTIQRTQQEDSAVYLCASSLAGGPGTGELFFGEGSRLTVL.

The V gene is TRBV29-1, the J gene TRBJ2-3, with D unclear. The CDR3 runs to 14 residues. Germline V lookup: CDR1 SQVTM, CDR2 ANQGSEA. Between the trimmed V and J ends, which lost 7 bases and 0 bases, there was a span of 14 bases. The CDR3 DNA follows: TGCAGCGCGGGCGTACGAGTTAGCACAGATACGCAGTATTTT. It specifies CSAGVRVSTDTQYF.

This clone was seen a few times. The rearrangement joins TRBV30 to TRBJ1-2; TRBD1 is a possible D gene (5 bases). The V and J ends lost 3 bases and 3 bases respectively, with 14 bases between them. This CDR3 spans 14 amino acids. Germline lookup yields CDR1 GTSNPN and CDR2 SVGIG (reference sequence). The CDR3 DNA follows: TGTGCCTGGAGACAGGATTGGGGGGACTATGGCTACACCTTC. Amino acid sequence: CAWRQDWGDYGYTF.

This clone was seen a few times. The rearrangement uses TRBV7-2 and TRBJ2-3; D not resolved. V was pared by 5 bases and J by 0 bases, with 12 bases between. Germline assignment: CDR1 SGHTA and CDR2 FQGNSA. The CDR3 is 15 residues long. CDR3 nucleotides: TGTGCCAGCAGCCCCCTGCTCGCTAGCACAGATACGCAGTATTTT. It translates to CASSPLLASTDTQYF.

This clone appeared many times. Written as DNA, the CDR3 is TGTGCCAGCAGCTTAGAGGGGACAGGGGTCGAGCAGTACTTC. Encoded protein: CASSLEGTGVEQYF. J is TRBJ2-7 and V is TRBV7-2, with 10 bases aligning to TRBD1. CDR1 and CDR2 (germline): SGHTA, FQGNSA. The CDR3 loop spans 14 amino acids. The ends lost 1 base at V and 6 bases at J; junction bases unmatched: 3.

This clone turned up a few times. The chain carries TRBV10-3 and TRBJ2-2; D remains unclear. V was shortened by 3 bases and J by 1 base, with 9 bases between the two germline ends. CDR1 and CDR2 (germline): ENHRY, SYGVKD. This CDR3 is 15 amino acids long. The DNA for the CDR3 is TGTGCCATCAGTGAAGCGTCTGGGAACACCGGGGAGCTGTTTTTT. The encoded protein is CAISEASGNTGELFF.

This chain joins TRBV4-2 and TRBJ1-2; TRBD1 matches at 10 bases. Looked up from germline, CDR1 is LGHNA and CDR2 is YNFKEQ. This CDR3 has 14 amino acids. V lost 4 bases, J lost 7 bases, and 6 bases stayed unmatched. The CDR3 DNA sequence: TGTGCCAGCAGCCCGGGACAGGGGAGTGCTGGCTACACCTTC. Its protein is CASSPGQGSAGYTF.

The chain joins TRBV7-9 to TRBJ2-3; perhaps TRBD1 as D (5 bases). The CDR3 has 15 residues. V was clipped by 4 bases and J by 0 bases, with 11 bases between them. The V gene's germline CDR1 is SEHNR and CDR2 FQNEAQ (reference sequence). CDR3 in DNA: TGTGCCAGCAGCTCGACGACAGCTAGCACAGATACGCAGTATTTT. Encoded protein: CASSSTTASTDTQYF. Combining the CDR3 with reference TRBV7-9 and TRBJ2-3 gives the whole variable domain DTGVSQNPRHKITKRGQNVTFRCDPISEHNRLYWYRQTLGQGPEFLTYFQNEAQLEKSRLLSDRFSAERPKGSFSTLEIQRTEQGDSAMYLCASSSTTASTDTQYFGPGTRLTVL.

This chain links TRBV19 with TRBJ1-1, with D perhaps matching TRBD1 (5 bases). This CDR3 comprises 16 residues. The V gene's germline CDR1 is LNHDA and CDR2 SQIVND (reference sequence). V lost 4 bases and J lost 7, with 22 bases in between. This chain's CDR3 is CASSKGGETSPIEAFF. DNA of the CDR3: TGTGCCAGTAGTAAGGGAGGGGAGACATCCCCGATTGAAGCTTTCTTT.

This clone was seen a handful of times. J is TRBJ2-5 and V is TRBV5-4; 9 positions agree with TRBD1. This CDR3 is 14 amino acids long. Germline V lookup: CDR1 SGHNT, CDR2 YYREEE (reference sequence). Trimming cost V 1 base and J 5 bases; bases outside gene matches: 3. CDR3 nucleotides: TGTGCCAGCAGCTTGAGGACAGGGGTGGAGACCCAGTACTTC. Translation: CASSLRTGVETQYF. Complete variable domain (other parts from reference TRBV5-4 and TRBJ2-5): ETGVTQSPTHLIKTRGQQVTLRCSSQSGHNTVSWYQQALGQGPQFIFQYYREEENGRGNFPPRFSGLQFPNYSSELNVNALELDDSALYLCASSLRTGVETQYFGPGTRLLVL.

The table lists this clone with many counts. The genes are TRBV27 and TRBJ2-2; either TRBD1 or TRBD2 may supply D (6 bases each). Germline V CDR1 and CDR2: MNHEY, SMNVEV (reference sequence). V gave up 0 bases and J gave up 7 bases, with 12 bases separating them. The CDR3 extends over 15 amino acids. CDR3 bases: TGTGCCAGCAGTTTATCTACAGGGAGGAACGGGGAGCTGTTTTTT. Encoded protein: CASSLSTGRNGELFF.

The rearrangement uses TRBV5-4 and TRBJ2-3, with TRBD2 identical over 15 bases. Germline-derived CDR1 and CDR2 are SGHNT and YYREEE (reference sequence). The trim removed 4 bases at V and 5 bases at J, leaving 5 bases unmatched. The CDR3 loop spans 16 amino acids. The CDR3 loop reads CASSQGLAGGRDTQYF. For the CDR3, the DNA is TGTGCCAGCAGCCAGGGACTAGCGGGAGGCCGAGATACGCAGTATTTT.

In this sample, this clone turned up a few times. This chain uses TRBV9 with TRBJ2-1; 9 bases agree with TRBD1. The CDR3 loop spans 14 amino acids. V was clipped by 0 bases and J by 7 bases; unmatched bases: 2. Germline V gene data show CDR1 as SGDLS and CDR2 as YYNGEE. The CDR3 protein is CASSVAGQGNEQFF. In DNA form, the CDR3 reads TGTGCCAGCAGCGTAGCGGGACAGGGAAATGAGCAGTTCTTC.

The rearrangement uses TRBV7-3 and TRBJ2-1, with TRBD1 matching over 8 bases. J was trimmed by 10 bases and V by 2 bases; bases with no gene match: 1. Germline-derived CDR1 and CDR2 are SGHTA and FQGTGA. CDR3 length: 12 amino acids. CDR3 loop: CASSLRDREQFF. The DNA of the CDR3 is TGTGCCAGCAGCTTACGGGACAGGGAGCAGTTCTTC.

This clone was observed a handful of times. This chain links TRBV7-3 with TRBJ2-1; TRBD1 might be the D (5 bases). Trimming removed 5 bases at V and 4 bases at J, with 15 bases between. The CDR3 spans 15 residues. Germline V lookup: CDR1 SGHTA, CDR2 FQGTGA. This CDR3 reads CASSRNFQGYNEQFF. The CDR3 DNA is TGTGCCAGCAGCCGTAACTTCCAGGGATACAATGAGCAGTTCTTC.

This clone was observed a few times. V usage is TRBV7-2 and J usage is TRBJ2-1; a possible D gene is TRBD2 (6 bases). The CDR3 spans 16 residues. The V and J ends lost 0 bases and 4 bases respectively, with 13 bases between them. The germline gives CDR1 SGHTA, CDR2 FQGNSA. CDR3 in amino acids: CASSLAVRRAYNEQFF. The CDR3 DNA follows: TGTGCCAGCAGCTTAGCGGTAAGGAGGGCATACAATGAGCAGTTCTTC. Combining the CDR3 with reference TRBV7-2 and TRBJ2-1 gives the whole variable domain GAGVSQSPSNKVTEKGKDVELRCDPISGHTALYWYRQSLGQGLEFLIYFQGNSAPDKSGLPSDRFSAERTGGSVSTLTIQRTQQEDSAVYLCASSLAVRRAYNEQFFGPGTRLTVL.

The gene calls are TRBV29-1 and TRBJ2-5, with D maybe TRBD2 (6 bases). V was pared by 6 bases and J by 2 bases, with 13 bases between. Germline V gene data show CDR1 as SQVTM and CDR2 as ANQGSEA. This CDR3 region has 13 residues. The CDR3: CSVKMGGQETQYF. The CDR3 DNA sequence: TGCAGCGTCAAGATGGGGGGACAAGAGACCCAGTACTTC.

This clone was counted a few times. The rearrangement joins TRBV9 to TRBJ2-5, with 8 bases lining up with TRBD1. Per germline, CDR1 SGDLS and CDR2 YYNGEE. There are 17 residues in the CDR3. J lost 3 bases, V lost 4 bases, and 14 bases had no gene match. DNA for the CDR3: TGTGCCAGCAGCTCAGGACAGGGAGGTATCGGTAAAGAGACCCAGTACTTC. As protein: CASSSGQGGIGKETQYF.

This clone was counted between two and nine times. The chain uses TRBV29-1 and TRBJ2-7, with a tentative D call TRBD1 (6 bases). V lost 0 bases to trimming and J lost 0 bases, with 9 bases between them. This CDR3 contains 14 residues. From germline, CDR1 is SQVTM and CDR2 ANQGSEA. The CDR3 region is CSVEDRGFSYEQYF. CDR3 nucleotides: TGCAGCGTTGAAGACAGGGGATTCTCCTACGAGCAGTACTTC.